This paragraph covers one T cell receptor (beta chain) sequence. Germline CDR1 and CDR2: KGHSH and LQKENI. The CDR3 sequence is 16 residues long. With 3 bases removed from V and 6 bases from J, the gap between germline ends came to 20 bases. Sequencing was performed with immunoSEQ multiplex PCR; in TCRdb, only in-frame clones are kept and a portion is missing. The table has 52,000 or so clones, 60% to 75% seen once. This sample is drawn from a study of CD4+ T cells in melanoma. The V and J genes are TRBV18 and TRBJ1-2; D remains unclear. The sequencing input was tumor tissue. This TCR derives from a human donor with melanoma. The CDR3 DNA is TGTGCCAGCTCACCCTCCCTGTGGGAGGAGGTCCATGGCTACACCTTC. This encodes CASSPSLWEEVHGYTF.